A selection of T cell receptor beta chains follows, all from one sample in a study of T cell repertoires in cytomegalovirus infection. Using its own MiXCR run on the reads, TCRdb lists one record per CDR3 protein. The sample holds around 530,000 distinct CDR3 sequences, 26% seen once. Sequenced sample: PBMCs. Receptor source: a human donor in good health (CMV status not recorded). Some clones in this sample may be carry-over from other donors' samples. Both conserved end residues are part of each CDR3.

CDR3aa: CATSRGGGNEKLFF; len: 14; v_gene: TRBV15; j_gene: TRBJ1-4
CDR3aa: CASSLRSLSFQPQHF; len: 15; v_gene: TRBV7-8; j_gene: TRBJ1-5
CDR3aa: CASGLMNGETQYF; len: 13; v_gene: TRBV12-5; j_gene: TRBJ2-5
CDR3aa: CASSAPGTSGMGHEQFF; len: 17; v_gene: TRBV7-9; j_gene: TRBJ2-1
CDR3aa: CASSLGQLDTGELFF; len: 15; v_gene: TRBV5-6; j_gene: TRBJ2-2
CDR3aa: CSASGSRLWAEAFF; len: 14; v_gene: TRBV20-1; j_gene: TRBJ1-1
CDR3aa: CASSYMGLVHNEQFF; len: 15; v_gene: TRBV6-2/TRBV6-3; j_gene: TRBJ2-1
CDR3aa: CASSYSGWGRGMNTEAFF; len: 18; v_gene: TRBV6-5; j_gene: TRBJ1-1
CDR3aa: CASSSGPPSVVF; len: 12; v_gene: TRBV19; j_gene: TRBJ1-1
CDR3aa: CASSASRVVSSYEQYF; len: 16; v_gene: TRBV27; j_gene: TRBJ2-7
CDR3aa: CASSEGRFMNTEAFF; len: 15; v_gene: TRBV6-1; j_gene: TRBJ1-1
CDR3aa: CASSPKTGPYEQYF; len: 14; v_gene: TRBV7-9; j_gene: TRBJ2-7
CDR3aa: CASSPSRSYNEQFF; len: 14; v_gene: TRBV7-8; j_gene: TRBJ2-1
CDR3aa: CASSQRPSVEQFF; len: 13; v_gene: TRBV7-2; j_gene: TRBJ2-1
CDR3aa: CASSLPTGAFTEAFF; len: 15; v_gene: TRBV12-3/TRBV12-4; j_gene: TRBJ1-1
CDR3aa: CSARASGLAEAEVYNTGELFF; len: 21; v_gene: TRBV20-1; j_gene: TRBJ2-2
CDR3aa: CSAGTSGKGTDTQYF; len: 15; v_gene: TRBV20-1; j_gene: TRBJ2-3
CDR3aa: CASSPGGTGNF; len: 11; v_gene: TRBV28; j_gene: TRBJ1-2
CDR3aa: CASSQDRRLYGYTF; len: 14; v_gene: TRBV4-2; j_gene: TRBJ1-2
CDR3aa: CASSYSAGVVEAFF; len: 14; v_gene: TRBV6-5; j_gene: TRBJ1-1
CDR3aa: CASSLKRDRDFNEQFF; len: 16; v_gene: TRBV7-2; j_gene: TRBJ2-1
CDR3aa: CASSLGNRGTQYF; len: 13; v_gene: TRBV7-8; j_gene: TRBJ2-5
CDR3aa: CASSLQGQGTEAFF; len: 14; v_gene: TRBV12-3/TRBV12-4; j_gene: TRBJ1-1
CDR3aa: CASSQARTFLRNEQFF; len: 16; v_gene: TRBV3-1; j_gene: TRBJ2-1
CDR3aa: CASSPGRGGDTEAFF; len: 15; v_gene: TRBV4-1; j_gene: TRBJ1-1
CDR3aa: CASSLGQGDVNEQFF; len: 15; v_gene: TRBV5-1; j_gene: TRBJ2-1
CDR3aa: CASSLEGVTQYF; len: 12; v_gene: TRBV7-8; j_gene: TRBJ2-4
CDR3aa: CASSLLHRLAVHNEQFF; len: 17; v_gene: TRBV12-3/TRBV12-4; j_gene: TRBJ2-1
CDR3aa: CASRAGFGNEKLFF; len: 14; v_gene: TRBV6-6; j_gene: TRBJ1-4
CDR3aa: CASRADSPGNTIYF; len: 14; v_gene: TRBV28; j_gene: TRBJ1-3
CDR3aa: CASSIRSGANTGELFF; len: 16; v_gene: TRBV7-6; j_gene: TRBJ2-2
CDR3aa: CASSPGPLTYSGNTIYF; len: 17; v_gene: TRBV11-3; j_gene: TRBJ1-3
CDR3aa: CAIKRTTNEQFF; len: 12; v_gene: TRBV10-3; j_gene: TRBJ2-1
CDR3aa: CASSLAVQGADEQFF; len: 15; v_gene: TRBV7-2; j_gene: TRBJ2-1
CDR3aa: CASSPLQGAINGYTF; len: 15; v_gene: TRBV2; j_gene: TRBJ1-2
CDR3aa: CASSSGTSGSSYEQFF; len: 16; v_gene: TRBV12-3/TRBV12-4; j_gene: TRBJ2-1
CDR3aa: CATSDQGTSGGNYEQYF; len: 17; v_gene: TRBV24-1; j_gene: TRBJ2-7
CDR3aa: CTSSPMGLSAGELFF; len: 15; v_gene: TRBV18; j_gene: TRBJ2-2
CDR3aa: CASSLAGARTDTQYF; len: 15; v_gene: TRBV7-6; j_gene: TRBJ2-3
CDR3aa: CASWGGAHYGYTF; len: 13; v_gene: TRBV9; j_gene: TRBJ1-2
CDR3aa: CASSDSLPYGYTF; len: 13; v_gene: TRBV2; j_gene: TRBJ1-2
CDR3aa: CASSTAGGRYNEQFF; len: 15; v_gene: TRBV19; j_gene: TRBJ2-1
CDR3aa: CAWSVRREKLFF; len: 12; v_gene: TRBV30; j_gene: TRBJ1-4
CDR3aa: CASSWTSSKMDEQFF; len: 15; v_gene: TRBV12-3/TRBV12-4; j_gene: TRBJ2-1
CDR3aa: CASSFRSAGAYEQYF; len: 15; v_gene: TRBV12-3/TRBV12-4; j_gene: TRBJ2-7
CDR3aa: CASSTRGLTNEKLFF; len: 15; v_gene: TRBV11-2; j_gene: TRBJ1-4
CDR3aa: CSVEAGGPYNEQFF; len: 14; v_gene: TRBV29-1; j_gene: TRBJ2-1
CDR3aa: CASSLNGRGNSPLHF; len: 15; v_gene: TRBV7-3; j_gene: TRBJ1-6
CDR3aa: CASSSEVATNEKLFF; len: 15; v_gene: TRBV18; j_gene: TRBJ1-4
CDR3aa: CASSPLGGRAVGELFF; len: 16; v_gene: TRBV7-9; j_gene: TRBJ2-2
CDR3aa: CASSQEEGRDTEAFF; len: 15; v_gene: TRBV4-3; j_gene: TRBJ1-1
CDR3aa: CASSSTGYGNTIYF; len: 14; v_gene: TRBV7-2; j_gene: TRBJ1-3
CDR3aa: CASSLAPPNEQFF; len: 13; v_gene: TRBV7-9; j_gene: TRBJ2-1
CDR3aa: CASSLRGGDYGYTF; len: 14; v_gene: TRBV6-5; j_gene: TRBJ1-2